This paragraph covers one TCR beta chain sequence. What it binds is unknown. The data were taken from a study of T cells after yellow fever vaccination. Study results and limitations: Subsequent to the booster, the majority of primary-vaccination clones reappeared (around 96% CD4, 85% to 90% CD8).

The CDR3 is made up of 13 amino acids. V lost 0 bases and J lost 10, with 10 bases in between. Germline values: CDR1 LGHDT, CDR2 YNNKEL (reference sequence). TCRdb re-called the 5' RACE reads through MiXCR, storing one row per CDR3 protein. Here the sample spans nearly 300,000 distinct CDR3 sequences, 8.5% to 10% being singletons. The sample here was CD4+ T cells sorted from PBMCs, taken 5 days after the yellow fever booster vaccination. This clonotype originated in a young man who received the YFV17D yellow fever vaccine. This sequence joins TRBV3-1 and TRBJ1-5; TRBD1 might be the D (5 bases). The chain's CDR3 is CASSQDGGDPQHF. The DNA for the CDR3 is TGTGCCAGCAGCCAAGATGGGGGGGATCCCCAGCATTTT. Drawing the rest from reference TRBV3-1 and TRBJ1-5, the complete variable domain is DTAVSQTPKYLVTQMGNDKSIKCEQNLGHDTMYWYKQDSKKFLKIMFSYNNKELIINETVPNRFSPKSPDKAHLNLHINSLELGDSAVYFCASSQDGGDPQHFGDGTRLSIL.